These T cell receptor beta chains were read from a single sample in a study of blood T cell repertoires in COVID-19. Assay used: immunoSEQ multiplex PCR; TCRdb lists only in-frame clones, some missing. This table holds under 250,000 clones, roughly 91% found once. Sequenced input: PBMCs or T cells enriched from blood (not recorded which). The receptors originated from a woman under 40 with acute COVID-19. CDR3s include the opening cysteine and the closing phenylalanine or tryptophan. D genes are given only for firm matches. Clone size is not always given. Where it is, it says once, few, many or a class for expanded clones.

d_gene,v_gene,j_gene,abundance,CDR3nt,CDR3aa
NA,TRBV13,TRBJ1-3,once,TGTGCCAGCAGCTTAGTTACAAAGGACTTCGGAAACACCATATATTTT,CASSLVTKDFGNTIYF
TRBD1,TRBV7-9,TRBJ1-1,NA,TGTGCCAGCAGCTTGGGCGGACAGGGCACTGAAGCTTTCTTT,CASSLGGQGTEAFF
NA,TRBV5-4,TRBJ1-3,once,TGTGCCAGCAGCCTGGAATCTCGGGGTCACTCTGGAAACACCATATATTTT,CASSLESRGHSGNTIYF
NA,TRBV5-1,TRBJ1-6,NA,TGCGCCAGCAGCCCGGACGGGAGCTCCTATAATTCACCCCTCCACTTT,CASSPDGSSYNSPLHF
TRBD2,TRBV3-1/TRBV3-2,TRBJ2-3,NA,TGTGCCAGCAGCCTCACACTAGCGGGGGGTGGGGATACGCAGTATTTT,CASSLTLAGGGDTQYF
NA,TRBV3-1/TRBV3-2,TRBJ1-2,NA,TGTGCCAGCAGCCAAGATCTCGCGAGTTTCTATGGCTACACCTTC,CASSQDLASFYGYTF
NA,TRBV13,TRBJ2-7,NA,TGTGCCAGCAGCTTAGGAGTGTACCCCGGTGACAGTTCCAGCTACGAGCAGTACTTC,CASSLGVYPGDSSSYEQYF
NA,TRBV18,TRBJ1-3,NA,TGTGCCAGCTCTGCCGACAGACACTCTGGAAACACCATATATTTT,CASSADRHSGNTIYF
TRBD2,TRBV9,TRBJ2-1,NA,TGTGCCAGCAGCGTAGGCAGCGGGGGCCAAGGCAATGAGCAGTTCTTC,CASSVGSGGQGNEQFF
NA,TRBV7-2,TRBJ1-6,NA,TGTGCCAGCAGCCGCCGGACAGACTATAATTCACCCCTCCACTTT,CASSRRTDYNSPLHF
TRBD2,TRBV5-4,TRBJ2-5,NA,TGTGCCAGCAGCTTGCGGAGCGGGGGCCTCCAAGAGACCCAGTACTTC,CASSLRSGGLQETQYF
TRBD2,TRBV19,TRBJ2-4,NA,TGTGCCACTTCTAGCGGGGGGGCGGTCGTAGCCAAAAACATTCAGTACTTC,CATSSGGAVVAKNIQYF
TRBD1,TRBV27,TRBJ2-1,few,TGTGCCAGCAGTTCATTCCCAGGGGGCAATGAGCAGTTCTTC,CASSSFPGGNEQFF
NA,TRBV15,TRBJ2-7,NA,TGTGCCACCAGCAGAGGCGCCCCGGGGGGCCCCTACGAGCAGTACTTC,CATSRGAPGGPYEQYF
TRBD1,TRBV6-2/TRBV6-3,TRBJ2-3,NA,TGTGCCAGCAGCGGGGACAGGGCTACGCAGTATTTT,CASSGDRATQYF
TRBD1,TRBV27,TRBJ1-5,NA,TGTGCCAGCAGCAGGACAGGAACTAATCAGCCCCAGCATTTT,CASSRTGTNQPQHF
NA,TRBV6-5,TRBJ1-2,NA,TGTGCCAGCAGTTACTCGACAGGCCAGAGTGGCTACACCTTC,CASSYSTGQSGYTF
TRBD1,TRBV3-1/TRBV3-2,TRBJ1-1,NA,TGTGCCAGCAGCCTCAGGACAGGGAGTTGGTACACTGAAGCTTTCTTT,CASSLRTGSWYTEAFF
TRBD1,TRBV18,TRBJ1-6,few,TGTGCCAGCTCACTGGCCGGGACAGATAATTCACCCCTCCACTTT,CASSLAGTDNSPLHF
NA,TRBV28,TRBJ1-1,NA,TGTGCCAGCAGCAAAGGGGCCACCCAGGAAGCTTTCTTT,CASSKGATQEAFF
NA,TRBV30,TRBJ1-1,NA,TGTGCCTGGAGTGTTGGGCAGGGCAACACTGAAGCTTTCTTT,CAWSVGQGNTEAFF
NA,TRBV5-1,TRBJ1-2,NA,TGCGCCAGCAGCTTAGGCGGGTCCTATGGCTACACCTTC,CASSLGGSYGYTF
TRBD1,TRBV7-3,TRBJ1-1,NA,TGTGCCAGCAGCGGAGGGACAGGGACTGAAGCTTTCTTT,CASSGGTGTEAFF
NA,TRBV30,TRBJ1-3,NA,TGTGCCTGGGAGGGGGAAGCTGGAAACACCATATATTTT,CAWEGEAGNTIYF
TRBD1,TRBV6-2/TRBV6-3,TRBJ1-2,NA,TGTGCCAGCAGTTACTCGAGACAGGGTGGTTCCCGCTACACCTTC,CASSYSRQGGSRYTF
NA,TRBV5-1,TRBJ2-7,NA,TGCGCCAGCAGCTTGTTTGACGGGGGAGACTACGAGCAGTACTTC,CASSLFDGGDYEQYF
NA,TRBV9,TRBJ1-6,once,TGTGCCAGCGGTGACAGGTCACCCCTCCACTTT,CASGDRSPLHF
NA,TRBV7-9,TRBJ1-3,NA,TGTGCCAGCAGCTCGAGTCAGGGATTTTGGGGAAACACCATATATTTT,CASSSSQGFWGNTIYF
NA,TRBV11-2,TRBJ2-1,once,TGTGCCAGCAGCTCGCCCCTAGCGAGAATTTACAATGAGCAGTTCTTC,CASSSPLARIYNEQFF
TRBD1,TRBV24-1,TRBJ2-1,NA,TGTGCCACCAGTGATTCCAGGGGGGGGACAGGGGTGGTCAATGAGCAGTTCTTC,CATSDSRGGTGVVNEQFF
NA,TRBV7-9,TRBJ1-1,NA,TGTGCCAGCAGCTACAGGGCGGACACTGAAGCTTTCTTT,CASSYRADTEAFF
NA,TRBV6-5,TRBJ2-7,NA,TGTGCCAGCAGGGCGACAGATACCTACGAGCAGTACTTC,CASRATDTYEQYF
TRBD1,TRBV7-6,TRBJ1-5,NA,TGTGCCAGCAGCTTATTGGCAGGACAGGTCAATCAGCCCCAGCATTTT,CASSLLAGQVNQPQHF
NA,TRBV2,TRBJ1-3,NA,TGTGCCAGCATACAGGGAAACACCATATATTTT,CASIQGNTIYF
NA,TRBV12-5,TRBJ2-5,NA,TGTGCTAGTGGTTCAGGGGTCCAACCTCAAGAGACCCAGTACTTC,CASGSGVQPQETQYF
NA,TRBV18,TRBJ2-5,NA,TGTGCCAGCTCACCACCCCAGGGGGGCTTGGAAGAGACCCAGTACTTC,CASSPPQGGLEETQYF
NA,TRBV3-1/TRBV3-2,TRBJ1-1,NA,TGTGCCAGCAGCCCCCGGGGAGAAGCAAACACTGAAGCTTTCTTT,CASSPRGEANTEAFF
TRBD1,TRBV4-3,TRBJ1-3,NA,TGCGCCAGCAGCGGGACAGGGGGAGACACCATATATTTT,CASSGTGGDTIYF
NA,TRBV14,TRBJ2-5,NA,TGTGCCAGCAGCCAGTACAGTCAAGAGACCCAGTACTTC,CASSQYSQETQYF
NA,TRBV7-9,TRBJ1-2,once,TGTGCCAGCAGTAGAGAAAACAGGGATCGTGGCTACACCTTC,CASSRENRDRGYTF
TRBD1,TRBV7-3,TRBJ2-1,NA,TGTGCCAGCAGCTTAAGCCGGGACAGGACCAACAATGAGCAGTTCTTC,CASSLSRDRTNNEQFF